A selection of T cell receptor beta chains follows, all from one sample in a study of cytomegalovirus exposure and HLA in healthy donors. Assay: immunoSEQ multiplex PCR; the TCRdb copy retains only in-frame clones and omits some. The sample holds some 150,000 clones, over 60% seen once. Sequencing was performed on PBMCs. All receptors come from a female donor in good health and CMV-seronegative. The CDR3 runs from the conserved cysteine through the conserved F or W. Fields, in order: V gene, J gene, D gene, clone size, CDR3 DNA, CDR3 protein. D genes are given only for firm matches. Expanded clones get a size class; other rows say once, few or many, or leave the size out.

>TRBV30|TRBJ1-2|TRBD1|NA
TGTGCCTGGAGTTACAGGGGGAAGTATGGCTACACCTTC
CAWSYRGKYGYTF
>TRBV28|TRBJ1-1|TRBD1|NA
TGTGCCAGCAGTCCCTCCGGGACAGGGAGGGCTGAAGCTTTCTTT
CASSPSGTGRAEAFF
>TRBV25-1|TRBJ1-4|NA|once
TGTGCCAGCAGTGAATTGCGTGGGGGGTCGACTAATGAAAAACTGTTTTTT
CASSELRGGSTNEKLFF
>TRBV19|TRBJ2-2|TRBD2|NA
TGTGCCAGTAGTATTAGAGGTAGCGGGTCCACCGGGGAGCTGTTTTTT
CASSIRGSGSTGELFF
>TRBV27|TRBJ2-1|NA|NA
TGTGCCAGCAGTTTACCCTCTCACGGGAATGGGAGGAATGAGCAGTTCTTC
CASSLPSHGNGRNEQFF
>TRBV25-1|TRBJ2-5|TRBD2|NA
TGTGCCAGCAAGGGACTAGCGGCCAACTTC
CASKGLAANF
>TRBV6-1|TRBJ2-7|NA|NA
TGTGCCAGCAGCCCATGGGGGGTTAGCTCCTACGAGCAGTACTTC
CASSPWGVSSYEQYF
>TRBV27|TRBJ2-7|NA|NA
TGTGCCAGCAGTTTAAATGAGGGCCCCATGTACGAGCAGTACTTC
CASSLNEGPMYEQYF
>TRBV7-2|TRBJ2-1|NA|NA
TGTGCCAGCAGCCCTACTAGTGCCTCCTACAATGAGCAGTTCTTC
CASSPTSASYNEQFF
>TRBV4-1|TRBJ1-2|NA|NA
TGCGCCAGCAGCCGCCGGGAGCTCGACTCGGGTGGCTACACCTTC
CASSRRELDSGGYTF
>TRBV5-1|TRBJ2-5|NA|NA
TGCGCCAGCAGCCTCCTGGGGAGGCAAGAGACCCAGTACTTC
CASSLLGRQETQYF
>TRBV5-1|TRBJ2-7|NA|NA
TGCGCCAGCAGCTTGGAGGCACGGCGGGGGCAGTACTTC
CASSLEARRGQYF
>TRBV15|TRBJ1-5|NA|few
TGTGCCACCAGCAGAGATAATACAGCACGGGAACAGCCCCAGCATTTT
CATSRDNTAREQPQHF
>TRBV4-3|TRBJ1-6|TRBD1|NA
TGCGCCAGCAGCCAGACGGGACAGGGGAATTCACCCCTCCACTTT
CASSQTGQGNSPLHF
>TRBV7-9|TRBJ2-1|TRBD2|NA
TGTGCCAGCAGCACCACCAATAGCGGGAGTGCACAGTTCTTC
CASSTTNSGSAQFF
>TRBV2|TRBJ1-6|TRBD1|NA
TGTGCCAGCAGGGGACAGGGGGAACGTTCACCCCTCCACTTT
CASRGQGERSPLHF
>TRBV28|TRBJ1-1|NA|few
TGTGCCAGCAGTGCGAGCCCGCAGGGGTACGAAGCTTTCTTT
CASSASPQGYEAFF
>TRBV6-4|TRBJ2-1|NA|NA
TGTGCCAGCAGAATGGGTAGGGGTAGCAATGAGCAGTTCTTC
CASRMGRGSNEQFF
>TRBV29-1|TRBJ1-2|NA|once
TGCAGCGTTGGGGAGAGAGATGGCTACACCTTC
CSVGERDGYTF
>TRBV7-2|TRBJ2-5|NA|few
TGTGCCAGCAGCCCTCGTGGGAGTGCGGGGGAGACCCAGTACTTC
CASSPRGSAGETQYF
>TRBV5-4|TRBJ2-5|TRBD1|NA
TGTGCCAGCACCTCCTGGGACAGGGGAGAGACCCAGTACTTC
CASTSWDRGETQYF
>TRBV18|TRBJ2-1|TRBD2|NA
TGTGCCAGCTCACCCCGACTAGCGGGGGATATGCAGCAGTTCTTC
CASSPRLAGDMQQFF
>TRBV29-1|TRBJ1-2|NA|once
TGCAGCGTTGATGCCAGTTTGGGCTACACCTTC
CSVDASLGYTF
>TRBV28|TRBJ1-2|NA|NA
TGTGCCAGCAACGTACAGGTTAACTATGGCTACACCTTC
CASNVQVNYGYTF
>TRBV5-1|TRBJ2-7|TRBD1|NA
TGCGCCAGCAGCTTGGATGGGACAGCGCCTTACGAGCAGTACTTC
CASSLDGTAPYEQYF
>TRBV5-8|TRBJ2-7|TRBD2|NA
TGTGCCAGCAGCCAAGATGGCGGGAGCCCCTCCTACGAGCAGTACTTC
CASSQDGGSPSYEQYF